The TCR beta chain under discussion was sequenced for a study of Graves' ophthalmopathy and Graves' hyperthyroidism. RNA transcripts were the source from which TCR beta CDR3 regions were amplified. RT-PCR with HTBI primers came first, then second-round multiplex PCR. MiXCR, applied by TCRdb to the multiplex PCR reads, yields one record per CDR3 protein. This table holds approximately 640,000 distinct CDR3 sequences, about two fifths found once. This clonotype was seen at least ten times. V lost 10 bases, J lost 9 bases, and 14 bases stayed unmatched. CDR3 length: 13 amino acids. Germline lookup yields CDR1 ENHRY and CDR2 SYGVKD.

This sequence was found in an adult man with Graves' ophthalmopathy. Sequenced input: peripheral blood. This chain links TRBV10-3 with TRBJ1-2; 7 bases are a match to TRBD1. The CDR3, as DNA: TGTGCCAGCACCACGCAAGGGGGCCGCCGCTACACCTTC. As protein: CASTTQGGRRYTF.